This entry lists 27 T cell receptor beta chains sequenced from one sample in a study of PD-1 blockade in classical Hodgkin lymphoma. Described time point: cycle 4 day 1 (C4D1), after 5 to 7 weeks of nivolumab. Every patient was affected by relapse after autologous stem cell transplantation, while exposure to brentuximab vedotin was not uniform. TCRdb's table, derived via immunoSEQ multiplex PCR, lists solely in-frame clones and lacks some. The data contain approximately 110,000 clones, more than 70% of them seen just once; the ten biggest clones take up roughly 19%. This sample comprised peripheral blood mononuclear cells (PBMCs), obtained before the fourth cycle of nivolumab. These receptors all stem from a human donor with classical Hodgkin lymphoma.

The chain is built from TRBV5-1 and TRBJ2-3; D not certain. The germline V and J ends were trimmed by 0 bases and 1 base, with 9 bases remaining between them. In germline, CDR1 is SGHRS, CDR2 YFSETQ. The CDR3 covers 15 residues. Here the CDR3 reads CASSLEGVRTDTQYF. For the CDR3, the DNA is TGCGCCAGCAGCTTGGAAGGAGTTCGCACAGATACGCAGTATTTT.

V gene TRBV18 combines with J gene TRBJ2-5; 7 nucleotides align to TRBD1. CDR1 is KGHSH and CDR2 is LQKENI in the germline V gene. The V segment lost 4 bases and the J segment 0 bases; nucleotides outside the gene matches: 11. This CDR3 has 17 residues. For the CDR3, the DNA is TGTGCCAGCTCACTCCTGGACCAGGGGGTGAACCAAGAGACCCAGTACTTC. This gives the protein CASSLLDQGVNQETQYF.

The chain combines TRBV10-3 with TRBJ1-3, with 8 nucleotides matching TRBD1. The CDR3 has 16 amino acids. Germline V gene lookup returns CDR1 ENHRY and CDR2 SYGVKD. Trimming cost V 6 bases and J 2 bases; bases outside gene matches: 9. This CDR3 reads CAIRGGDRRAGNTIYF. In DNA, the CDR3 is TGTGCCATCAGGGGAGGGGACAGGCGGGCTGGAAACACCATATATTTT.

The V gene is TRBV29-1, the J gene TRBJ1-3, with 9 bases lining up with TRBD1. V lost 4 bases, J lost 4 bases, and 5 bases stayed unmatched. CDR1 and CDR2 (germline): SQVTM, ANQGSEA. There are 14 residues in the CDR3. CDR3 protein: CSVGGTGLGNTIYF. In DNA, the CDR3 is TGCAGCGTTGGCGGGACAGGGCTAGGAAACACCATATATTTT.

This chain joins TRBV6-4 and TRBJ1-5; perhaps TRBD1 as D (5 bases). The CDR3 is 14 amino acids. Trimming removed 0 bases at V and 4 bases at J, with 7 bases between. CDR1 is MRHNA, CDR2 SNTAGT, per germline. The CDR3 sequence is CASSDSGGNQPQHF. As DNA, the CDR3 is TGTGCCAGCAGTGACTCGGGGGGGAATCAGCCCCAGCATTTT.

The chain employs TRBV6-8 and TRBJ2-7, with a tentative D call TRBD1 (5 bases). Germline CDR1 MNHGY, CDR2 SAAAGT. The CDR3 is made up of 14 amino acids. V lost 8 bases and J lost 2, with 16 bases in between. CDR3 region: CASSGWGKAYEQYF. CDR3 DNA: TGTGCCAGCTCCGGGTGGGGCAAGGCCTACGAGCAGTACTTC.

The genes are TRBV2 and TRBJ1-5; D is possibly TRBD1 (5 bases). The germline gives CDR1 SNHLY, CDR2 FYNNEI. V gave up 5 bases and J gave up 9 bases, with 17 bases separating them. The CDR3 is 14 amino acids. CDR3 sequence (DNA): TGTGCCAGCAGTAAGGGACCTCCAGATGTGCCCCAGCATTTT. Residues: CASSKGPPDVPQHF.

The J gene is TRBJ2-1, the V gene TRBV2; D is undetermined. The CDR3 runs 11 residues. The V end lost 5 bases, the J end lost 7 bases, and 6 bases lay between the germline ends. Looked up from germline, CDR1 is SNHLY and CDR2 is FYNNEI. The DNA of the CDR3 is TGTGCCAGCAGTACACGGAATGAGCAGTTCTTC. It yields the protein CASSTRNEQFF.

V is TRBV12-5 and J is TRBJ2-1, with D unclear. The CDR3 sequence is 12 residues long. Germline values: CDR1 LGHNT, CDR2 FRNRAP. Trimming removed 3 bases from V and 4 bases from J, with 4 bases in between. The CDR3 sequence: CASGFDYNEQFF. In DNA form, the CDR3 reads TGTGCTAGTGGTTTTGATTACAATGAGCAGTTCTTC.

This chain joins TRBV4-1 and TRBJ2-1; 14 bases fit TRBD2. Looked up from germline, CDR1 is MGHRA and CDR2 is YSYEKL. The CDR3 runs 16 residues. Trimming removed 3 bases from V and 4 bases from J; junction bases left unmatched: 2. CDR3 coding DNA: TGCGCCAGCAGCCATTGGACTAGCGGGAGGTACAATGAGCAGTTCTTC. Translated: CASSHWTSGRYNEQFF.

The chain has TRBV5-6 and TRBJ1-2; tentative D call: TRBD1 (6 bases). The CDR3 loop spans 13 amino acids. V dropped 6 bases and J dropped 4 bases, with 13 bases sitting between them. Germline CDR1 SGHDT, CDR2 YYEEEE. DNA of the CDR3: TGTGCCAGCAAGCAGGGGCCGGGCTATGGCTACACCTTC. Translation gives CASKQGPGYGYTF.

The CDR3 region is CASSPVQGNIAEAFF. The CDR3 DNA reads as TGTGCCAGCAGTCCCGTCCAGGGGAACATTGCGGAAGCTTTCTTT. V is TRBV6-1 and J is TRBJ1-1, with D tentatively TRBD1 (6 bases). V was pared by 5 bases and J by 8 bases, with 21 bases between. This CDR3 contains 15 residues. CDR1 and CDR2 (germline): MNHNS, SASEGT.

About this clone itself: Other DNA sequences in this specimen translate into the identical CDR3. The chain is built from TRBV7-2 and TRBJ1-5; TRBD1 matches 7 bases. Germline CDR1 SGHTA, CDR2 FQGNSA. The CDR3 runs to 14 residues. Trimming at V came to 5 bases and at J to 4 bases, leaving 5 bases not matched to a gene. CDR3 DNA: TGTGCCAGCAGCCGGCAGGGGGGTAATCAGCCCCAGCATTTT. It encodes CASSRQGGNQPQHF.

A single count supports this clone. This chain joins TRBV27 and TRBJ2-2; maybe TRBD1 (5 bases). CDR3 length: 13 residues. Germline V lookup: CDR1 MNHEY, CDR2 SMNVEV (reference sequence). The V end lost 3 bases, the J end lost 4 bases, and 6 bases lay between the germline ends. The DNA for the CDR3 is TGTGCCAGCAGTTTTCAGGGCACCGGGGAGCTGTTTTTT. Amino acid sequence: CASSFQGTGELFF.

The sample holds a few counts of this clone. The V call is TRBV14, the J call TRBJ2-7; D unresolved. The CDR3 totals 14 residues. With 4 bases removed from V and 3 bases from J, the gap between germline ends came to 13 bases. The germline CDR1 and CDR2 sequences are SGHDN and FVKESK. The CDR3: CASSLDGRRYEQYF. DNA for the CDR3: TGTGCCAGCAGCCTTGACGGACGTCGCTACGAGCAGTACTTC.

V gene TRBV7-9 combines with J gene TRBJ2-2, with D possibly TRBD1 on 6 matching bases. CDR3 length: 19 amino acids. Per the germline V gene, CDR1 is SEHNR and CDR2 is FQNEAQ (reference sequence). Between the trimmed V and J ends, which lost 2 bases and 5 bases, there was a span of 24 bases. The chain's CDR3 is CASSLILGVITGQTGELFF. The CDR3, as DNA: TGTGCCAGCAGCTTAATATTAGGCGTCATCACAGGGCAGACCGGGGAGCTGTTTTTT. The full variable domain, rest sourced from reference TRBV7-9 and TRBJ2-2, is DTGVSQNPRHKITKRGQNVTFRCDPISEHNRLYWYRQTLGQGPEFLTYFQNEAQLEKSRLLSDRFSAERPKGSFSTLEIQRTEQGDSAMYLCASSLILGVITGQTGELFFGEGSRLTVL.

The V call is TRBV7-9, the J call TRBJ1-4; no clear D gene. CDR1 is SEHNR and CDR2 is FQNEAQ in the germline V gene (reference sequence). This CDR3 comprises 15 residues. Trimming stripped 6 bases from V and 8 bases from J, with 19 bases between. Here the CDR3 reads CASSTTGLRTEKLFF. The DNA for the CDR3 is TGTGCCAGCAGTACTACTGGGCTTCGGACCGAAAAACTGTTTTTT.

This clone has only one observation. The rearrangement links TRBV5-1 to TRBJ1-5; TRBD1 might be the D (5 bases). This CDR3 spans 16 amino acids. Germline loops: CDR1 SGHRS, CDR2 YFSETQ. V dropped 4 bases and J dropped 0 bases, with 14 bases sitting between them. This CDR3 reads CASSTGGPNSNQPQHF. As DNA, the CDR3 is TGCGCCAGCAGCACCGGGGGACCGAATAGCAATCAGCCCCAGCATTTT.

The chain recombines TRBV7-2 with TRBJ1-5, with D hard to call. The CDR3 contains 13 residues. Trimming pared 5 bases from V and 7 bases from J, leaving 12 bases between. The V gene's germline CDR1 is SGHTA and CDR2 FQGNSA. CDR3 sequence (DNA): TGTGCCAGCAGCCCTCATCCGGGACAGCCCCAGCATTTT. Translated, it gives CASSPHPGQPQHF. The whole variable domain, filled in from reference TRBV7-2 and TRBJ1-5, reads GAGVSQSPSNKVTEKGKDVELRCDPISGHTALYWYRQSLGQGLEFLIYFQGNSAPDKSGLPSDRFSAERTGGSVSTLTIQRTQQEDSAVYLCASSPHPGQPQHFGDGTRLSIL.

This chain uses TRBV14 with TRBJ2-7; TRBD2 might be the D (6 bases). CDR1 and CDR2 (germline): SGHDN, FVKESK. Trimming removed 1 base from V and 5 bases from J, with 12 bases in between. This CDR3 comprises 14 residues. CDR3 sequence: CASSQAGRGNEQYF. The DNA for the CDR3 is TGTGCCAGCAGCCAAGCCGGGAGAGGCAACGAGCAGTACTTC.

This sequence joins TRBV6-5 and TRBJ1-2; D is uncertain. V was trimmed by 3 bases and J by 0 bases, leaving 5 bases between them. Germline CDR1 reads MNHEY; CDR2 reads SVGAGI. The CDR3 loop spans 13 amino acids. For the CDR3, the DNA is TGTGCCAGCAGTTATGAAACTAACTATGGCTACACCTTC. Its translation is CASSYETNYGYTF.

The table lists this clone with a few counts. V and J are TRBV6-5 and TRBJ1-2, with D perhaps TRBD1 (6 bases). In germline, CDR1 is MNHEY, CDR2 SVGAGI. Trimming cost V 6 bases and J 8 bases, with 16 bases left between them. The CDR3 extends over 13 amino acids. The CDR3 DNA reads as TGTGCCAGCAGGGACAGCTCATTAGAAGGCTACACCTTC. Protein product: CASRDSSLEGYTF.

J is TRBJ2-1 and V is TRBV5-1; no definite D call. CDR3 length: 13 amino acids. Germline lookup yields CDR1 SGHRS and CDR2 YFSETQ. V lost 0 bases and J lost 5, with 6 bases in between. CDR3 sequence reads: CASSLVGDNEQFF. The CDR3 nucleotides read TGCGCCAGCAGCTTGGTTGGAGACAATGAGCAGTTCTTC.

The sample holds one count of this clone. The genes are TRBV6-5 and TRBJ2-1, with TRBD2 matching over 10 bases. V lost 2 bases and J lost 8; bases outside the gene matches: 6. Germline V gives CDR1 MNHEY, CDR2 SVGAGI. The CDR3 loop spans 15 amino acids. The CDR3 DNA follows: TGTGCCAGCAGTTACGAAGCGGGAGGGCTCGATGAGCAGTTCTTC. This gives the protein CASSYEAGGLDEQFF.

The chain employs TRBV7-9 and TRBJ1-5; 7 positions agree with TRBD1. Germline loops: CDR1 SEHNR, CDR2 FQNEAQ (reference sequence). V lost 6 bases, J lost 6 bases, and 11 bases stayed unmatched. The CDR3 is 15 residues long. The CDR3 bases are TGTGCCAGCAGGATGGACAGGAGGTCGGTTCAGCCCCAGCATTTT. It codes for CASRMDRRSVQPQHF.

V gene TRBV11-2 combines with J gene TRBJ1-2, with TRBD1 identical over 7 bases. Trimming removed 5 bases from V and 2 bases from J; junction bases left unmatched: 11. The germline gives CDR1 SGHAT, CDR2 FQNNGV. The CDR3 consists of 16 residues. CDR3 DNA sequence: TGTGCCAGCAGCGTCAAGTCCGGGACAGAAAACTATGGCTACACCTTC. Encoded protein: CASSVKSGTENYGYTF.

This rearrangement joins TRBV5-1 to TRBJ2-3; D is undetermined. The V end was cut by 5 bases, the J end by 1 base, with 8 bases between. CDR1 and CDR2 from the germline V gene are SGHRS and YFSETQ. The CDR3 has 13 residues. The CDR3 protein is CASSVRGTDTQYF. CDR3 coding DNA: TGCGCCAGCAGTGTCCGGGGCACAGATACGCAGTATTTT.